This T cell receptor beta chain was retrieved from a study of T cells in narcolepsy. For the study at large: Donors had narcolepsy type 1 or type 2, or were healthy controls. Study findings and constraints: Autoreactive clone sequences were missing from some blood memory CD4+ repertoires. Same-patient CSF and blood CD4+ T cell clonotypes included HCRT-specific and TRIB2-specific autoreactive ones. Healthy controls reportedly lacked the autoreactive clonotypes serially found in patients' blood.

Some clones are missing from TCRdb's copy, which holds only in-frame ones; the method was immunoSEQ multiplex PCR. The repertoire holds fewer than 35,000 clones, over 75% seen once, with 1.2% in the top ten. V gave up 1 base and J gave up 3 bases, with 7 bases separating them. The germline gives CDR1 SGHAT, CDR2 FQDESV (reference sequence). This CDR3 comprises 13 residues. A remark on this clone: Its antigen is unknown.

This receptor was taken from a human donor with narcolepsy. The V gene is TRBV11-1, the J gene TRBJ2-7, with D possibly matching TRBD1 (6 bases). The sequencing sample was made of CD45RA- memory CD4+ T cells from PBMCs. The CDR3 bases are TGTGCCAGCAGCTTAGAACAGGGCTACGAGCAGTACTTC. Amino acid sequence: CASSLEQGYEQYF.